This T cell receptor (beta chain) was sequenced in a study of shared clonotypes between healthy human individuals. Only in-frame clones appear in the TCRdb table, and some are missing; sequencing was by immunoSEQ multiplex PCR. Altogether 2,500,000 or so clones are present, under 95% being singletons, with the ten largest covering more than 0.35%. Whole-study findings and limits: On the whole, naive subsets had larger estimated richness than memory subsets had. Large depth notwithstanding, sorted-subset sequencing proved incomplete by rarefaction.

As concerns this clone: Its target is not known.

The CDR3 runs 14 residues. The V end was cut by 0 bases, the J end by 9 bases, with 12 bases between. Germline-derived CDR1 and CDR2 are MNHNY and SVGAGI (reference sequence). This TCR was sampled from a man between 18 and 35 years old in good health. Some clones in this sample may be carry-over from other donors' samples. This sequence joins TRBV6-6 and TRBJ2-1; the D gene is possibly TRBD2 (6 bases). The sequenced material came from naive CD4+ T cells from PBMCs. The sample's subset: CD45RA+ positively selected. The CDR3: CASSYSGSRGEQFF. In DNA, the CDR3 is TGTGCCAGCAGTTACTCCGGGAGCAGAGGTGAGCAGTTCTTC.